This T cell receptor beta chain was obtained from a study of regulatory T cells in long-lasting Graves disease. Notes on the study in general: Thyroid tissue went unstudied; only peripheral blood was examined. Persistent disease favored TRBV28, TRBJ1-2 and TRBJ2-5.

The CDR3 has 14 residues. V was pared by 1 base and J by 9 bases, with 11 bases of the junction left unmatched. The germline CDR1 and CDR2 sequences are SQVTM and ANQGSEA. This clonotype has a handful of counts. The antigen remains unidentified. Arm-PCR of CDR3 regions and iRepertoire HTBI primers were the basis on which TCR beta libraries were built. TCRdb passed the multiplex PCR reads through MiXCR, listing each CDR3 protein once. The table has almost 350,000 distinct CDR3 sequences, 15% to 20% seen once; the top ten hold less than 35%. Documented time point: persistent/refractory GD, antithyroid drugs over 5 years with positive TRAb. After RNA was extracted from PBMCs, the TCR library was made from it.

The TCR originated in a female donor with Graves disease. The chain links TRBV29-1 to TRBJ2-5, with 7 bases lining up with TRBD2. This material consisted of peripheral blood mononuclear cells (PBMCs), taken when the disease was refractory, from a patient treated with antithyroid drugs. CDR3 DNA: TGCAGCGTTGAAGGATCGGGGCCCGCGGGGGCCCAGTACTTC. It specifies CSVEGSGPAGAQYF.